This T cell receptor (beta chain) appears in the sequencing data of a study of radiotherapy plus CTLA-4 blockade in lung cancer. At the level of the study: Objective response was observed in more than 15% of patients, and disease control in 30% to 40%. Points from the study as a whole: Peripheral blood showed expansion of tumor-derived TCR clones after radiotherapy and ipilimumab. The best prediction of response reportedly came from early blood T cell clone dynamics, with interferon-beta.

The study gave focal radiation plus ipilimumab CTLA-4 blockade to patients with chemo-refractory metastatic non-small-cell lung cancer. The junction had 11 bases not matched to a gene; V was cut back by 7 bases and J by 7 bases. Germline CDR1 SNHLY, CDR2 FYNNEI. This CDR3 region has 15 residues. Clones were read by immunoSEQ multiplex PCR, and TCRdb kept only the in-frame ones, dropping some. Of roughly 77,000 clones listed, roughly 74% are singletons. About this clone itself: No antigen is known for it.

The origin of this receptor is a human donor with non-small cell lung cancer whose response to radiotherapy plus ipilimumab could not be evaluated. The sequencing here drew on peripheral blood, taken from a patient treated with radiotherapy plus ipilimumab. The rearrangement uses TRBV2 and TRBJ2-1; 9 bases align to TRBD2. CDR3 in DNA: TGTGCCAGCACGGGCGGGGGGGCATCTATGAATGAGCAGTTCTTC. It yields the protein CASTGGGASMNEQFF. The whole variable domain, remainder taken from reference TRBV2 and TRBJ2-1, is EPEVTQTPSHQVTQMGQEVILRCVPISNHLYFYWYRQILGQKVEFLVSFYNNEISEKSEIFDDQFSVERPDGSNFTLKIRSTKLEDSAMYFCASTGGGASMNEQFFGPGTRLTVL.